One sample yielded the 18 T cell receptor beta chains listed below, sequenced in a study of response to subunit inactivated influenza vaccine. From the RT-PCR reads, TCRdb called clonotypes with MiXCR, one entry per CDR3 protein. The sample includes roughly 500,000 distinct CDR3 sequences, 25% of them seen just once. The material was CD4+ T cells sorted from PBMCs, obtained roughly 5 days after vaccination. The receptors stem from a man in his fifties who received an inactivated influenza vaccine.

In its sample, this clonotype was seen a few times. The chain combines TRBV24-1 with TRBJ1-1; 9 bases fit TRBD1. CDR3 size: 15 residues. Per germline, CDR1 KGHDR and CDR2 SFDVKD. Losses at the gene ends were 8 bases for V and 4 bases for J; bases not matched to a gene: 10. The CDR3 here is CATTRTGAKGTEAFF. Written as DNA, the CDR3 is TGTGCCACCACCCGGACAGGGGCTAAGGGCACTGAAGCTTTCTTT.

This clonotype was picked up a small number of times. The J gene is TRBJ2-7, the V gene TRBV7-2, with 12 positions matching TRBD1. Losses at the gene ends were 2 bases for V and 3 bases for J; bases not matched to a gene: 5. Germline V CDR1 and CDR2: SGHTA, FQGNSA. CDR3 size: 16 residues. CDR3: CASSLRGTGGYYEQYF. The DNA of the CDR3 is TGTGCCAGCAGCTTACGAGGGACAGGGGGCTACTACGAGCAGTACTTC.

In this sample, this clonotype turned up a few times. The chain couples TRBV6-2 or TRBV6-3 to TRBJ2-1; TRBD1 is a possible D gene (5 bases). The V end was cut by 3 bases, the J end by 10 bases, with 16 bases between. The length of the CDR3 is 14 residues. From germline, CDR1 is MNHEY and CDR2 SVGEGT. CDR3 loop: CASSYKKGVEEQFF. Written as DNA, the CDR3 is TGTGCCAGCAGTTATAAAAAAGGGGTGGAGGAGCAGTTCTTC.

This chain uses TRBV6-2 or TRBV6-3 with TRBJ2-3; possible D gene TRBD1, 5 bases. V lost 3 bases, J lost 6 bases, and 10 bases lay in between. Germline loops: CDR1 MNHEY, CDR2 SVGEGT. The CDR3 loop spans 13 amino acids. The CDR3 protein is CASSYRRVDTQYF. DNA for the CDR3: TGTGCCAGCAGTTATCGCAGGGTCGATACGCAGTATTTT.

The chain couples TRBV2 to TRBJ1-5; D perhaps matches TRBD1 (5 bases). Germline V gene sequence: CDR1 SNHLY, CDR2 FYNNEI. The CDR3 runs to 16 residues. V was clipped by 2 bases and J by 4 bases, with 15 bases between them. The CDR3 loop is CASSESPGTSNQPQHF. The CDR3, as DNA: TGTGCCAGCAGTGAATCCCCCGGGACGTCAAATCAGCCCCAGCATTTT. The complete variable domain, with remaining parts taken from reference TRBV2 and TRBJ1-5, reads EPEVTQTPSHQVTQMGQEVILRCVPISNHLYFYWYRQILGQKVEFLVSFYNNEISEKSEIFDDQFSVERPDGSNFTLKIRSTKLEDSAMYFCASSESPGTSNQPQHFGDGTRLSIL.

V gene TRBV24-1 combines with J gene TRBJ2-2; D tentatively fits TRBD1 or TRBD2 (6 bases each). The CDR3 length is 18 residues. Per the germline V gene, CDR1 is KGHDR and CDR2 is SFDVKD. The V end was cut by 5 bases, the J end by 5 bases, with 23 bases between. The CDR3 DNA is TGTGCCACCAGTGGGGGACCGTTGGTCCAGGGGAGGACCGGGGAGCTGTTTTTT. It encodes CATSGGPLVQGRTGELFF.

This clonotype has only a few counts. The V gene is TRBV6-2 or TRBV6-3, the J gene TRBJ2-3; D ambiguous. From germline, CDR1 is MNHEY and CDR2 SVGEGT. The CDR3 spans 13 residues. V was pared by 5 bases and J by 6 bases, with 12 bases between. The CDR3 is CASSARLFDTQYF. CDR3 nucleotide sequence: TGTGCCAGCAGTGCTAGGTTATTTGATACGCAGTATTTT.

This chain links TRBV11-2 with TRBJ1-2; TRBD1 agrees at 7 bases. V was clipped by 0 bases and J by 7 bases; unmatched bases: 11. The length of the CDR3 is 16 residues. The germline V gene has CDR1 SGHAT and CDR2 FQNNGV. Written as DNA, the CDR3 is TGTGCCAGCAGCTTAGAGGCGACAGGGACCGTAGGTGGCTACACCTTC. Translated, it gives CASSLEATGTVGGYTF.

The chain employs TRBV27 and TRBJ2-1, with D possibly TRBD2 on 5 matching bases. Trimming removed 9 bases at V and 5 bases at J, with 11 bases between. CDR3 length: 12 residues. Germline CDR1 and CDR2: MNHEY and SMNVEV (reference sequence). The CDR3 reads CARWRKNNEQFF. DNA of the CDR3: TGTGCCAGGTGGAGGAAGAACAATGAGCAGTTCTTC.

This clonotype was seen more than once but under ten times. The CDR3 spells CASSGLGHTYEQYF. CDR3 nucleotides: TGTGCCAGCAGCGGACTGGGACACACCTACGAGCAGTACTTC. This chain links TRBV7-2 with TRBJ2-7, with D possibly matching TRBD1 (6 bases). This CDR3 region has 14 residues. V dropped 5 bases and J dropped 2 bases, with 13 bases sitting between them. Germline V gives CDR1 SGHTA, CDR2 FQGNSA.

This clonotype was detected once. The J gene is TRBJ2-3, the V gene TRBV18; 14 nucleotides match TRBD2. J gave up 2 bases and V 5 bases, and 6 bases lay outside the gene matches. The CDR3 loop spans 17 amino acids. Germline V lookup: CDR1 KGHSH, CDR2 LQKENI. The CDR3 sequence is CASSGLAGGRNTDTQYF. CDR3 nucleotide sequence: TGTGCCAGCTCAGGACTAGCGGGAGGACGAAACACAGATACGCAGTATTTT.

This clonotype was seen only a few times. J is TRBJ2-2 and V is TRBV20-1; 12 nucleotides align to TRBD1. The CDR3 has 16 residues. The ends lost 4 bases at V and 0 bases at J; junction bases unmatched: 3. Germline values: CDR1 DFQATT, CDR2 SNEGSKA (reference sequence). DNA of the CDR3: TGCAGTGCTAAAGGGACAGGGGGCGCGAACACCGGGGAGCTGTTTTTT. This sequence encodes CSAKGTGGANTGELFF.

The rearrangement uses TRBV7-6 and TRBJ1-6; possible D gene TRBD1, 6 bases. Germline assignment: CDR1 SGHVS and CDR2 FNYEAQ. The CDR3 totals 14 residues. V was trimmed by 3 bases and J by 9 bases, leaving 12 bases between them. The CDR3 DNA sequence: TGTGCCAGCAGCTTGAAGGGGGAGATTTCACCCCTCCACTTT. Amino acid sequence: CASSLKGEISPLHF.

This chain joins TRBV20-1 and TRBJ2-1, with 12 nucleotides matching TRBD1. CDR3 size: 15 residues. Germline assignment: CDR1 DFQATT and CDR2 SNEGSKA (reference sequence). Trimming cost V 3 bases and J 2 bases; bases outside gene matches: 2. As DNA, the CDR3 is TGCAGTGCTAGCGGGACAGGGGGCACCTACAATGAGCAGTTCTTC. This gives the protein CSASGTGGTYNEQFF.

V usage is TRBV20-1 and J usage is TRBJ2-3; unclear D gene. The germline V gene has CDR1 DFQATT and CDR2 SNEGSKA (reference sequence). Trimming took 2 bases from V and 3 from J, leaving 9 bases between them. This CDR3 contains 13 residues. The CDR3 DNA sequence: TGCAGTGCTAGAACGCGTGTAACAGATACGCAGTATTTT. Translated, it gives CSARTRVTDTQYF.

V and J are TRBV7-2 and TRBJ2-1, with 7 bases aligning to TRBD2. Germline V gives CDR1 SGHTA, CDR2 FQGNSA. V lost 8 bases and J lost 8; bases outside the gene matches: 12. The CDR3 loop spans 14 amino acids. CDR3 bases: TGTGCCAGCGCCCCCGGGAGGTACCGGGATGAGCAGTTCTTC. Translated: CASAPGRYRDEQFF.

This sequence joins TRBV3-1 and TRBJ1-2; D might be TRBD1 (5 bases). V lost 1 base and J lost 7, with 13 bases in between. There are 14 residues in the CDR3. CDR1 and CDR2 (germline): LGHDT, YNNKEL (reference sequence). For the CDR3, the DNA is TGTGCCAGCAGCCAAGTCGGGCGGGGGAGTGGCTACACCTTC. Translation gives CASSQVGRGSGYTF.

The chain is built from TRBV29-1 and TRBJ1-2; perhaps TRBD1 as D (6 bases). The CDR3 loop spans 12 amino acids. V was pared by 2 bases and J by 8 bases, with 12 bases between. Germline CDR1 reads SQVTM; CDR2 reads ANQGSEA. In DNA form, the CDR3 reads TGCAGCGTTGAACGGACAGCCCTAGGCTACACCTTC. Translated: CSVERTALGYTF.